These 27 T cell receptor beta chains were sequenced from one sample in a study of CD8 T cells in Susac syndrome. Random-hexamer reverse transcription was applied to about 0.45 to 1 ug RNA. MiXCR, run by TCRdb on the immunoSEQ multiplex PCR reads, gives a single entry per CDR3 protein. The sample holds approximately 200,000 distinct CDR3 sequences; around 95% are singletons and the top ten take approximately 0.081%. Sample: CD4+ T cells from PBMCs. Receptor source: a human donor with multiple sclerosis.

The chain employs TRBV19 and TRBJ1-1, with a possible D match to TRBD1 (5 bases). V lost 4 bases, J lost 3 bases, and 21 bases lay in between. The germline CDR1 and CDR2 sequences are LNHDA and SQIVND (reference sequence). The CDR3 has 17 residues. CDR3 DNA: TGTGCCAGTAGTACCTCTGGGGCAGGGATGAGCGACACTGAAGCTTTCTTT. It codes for CASSTSGAGMSDTEAFF.

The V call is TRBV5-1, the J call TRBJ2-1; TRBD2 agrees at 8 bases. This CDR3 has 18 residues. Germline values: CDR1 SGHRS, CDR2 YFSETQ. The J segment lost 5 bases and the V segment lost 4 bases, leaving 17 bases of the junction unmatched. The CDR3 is CASSPVGLRSGGHNEQFF. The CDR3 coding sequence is TGCGCCAGCAGCCCCGTGGGCCTTCGGAGCGGGGGACACAATGAGCAGTTCTTC.

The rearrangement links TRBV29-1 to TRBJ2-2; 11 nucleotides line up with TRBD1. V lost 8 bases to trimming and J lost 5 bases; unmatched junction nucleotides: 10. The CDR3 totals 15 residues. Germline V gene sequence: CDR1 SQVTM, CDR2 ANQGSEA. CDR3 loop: CSIKTGTGGTGELFF. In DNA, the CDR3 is TGCAGCATAAAGACCGGGACAGGGGGGACCGGGGAGCTGTTTTTT.

CDR3 region: CASSQGKNQPQHF. The DNA of the CDR3 is TGTGCCAGCAGCCAGGGGAAAAATCAGCCCCAGCATTTT. The chain has TRBV3-1 and TRBJ1-5; D unclear. Deletions cut 3 bases from V and 4 bases from J, with 7 bases between. The CDR3 length is 13 residues. Germline values: CDR1 LGHDT, CDR2 YNNKEL (reference sequence).

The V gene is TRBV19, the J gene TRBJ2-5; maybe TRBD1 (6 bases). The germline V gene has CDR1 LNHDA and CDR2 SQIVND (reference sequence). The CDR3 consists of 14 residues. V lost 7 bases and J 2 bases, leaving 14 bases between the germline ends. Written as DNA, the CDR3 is TGTGCCAGTAACGGCAGGGGCCCTCAAGAGACCCAGTACTTC. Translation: CASNGRGPQETQYF.

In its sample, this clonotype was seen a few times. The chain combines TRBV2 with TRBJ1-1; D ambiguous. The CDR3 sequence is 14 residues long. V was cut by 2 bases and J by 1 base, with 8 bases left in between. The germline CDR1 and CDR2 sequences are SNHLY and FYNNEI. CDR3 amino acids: CASSEQRANTEAFF. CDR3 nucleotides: TGTGCCAGCAGTGAACAGAGGGCGAACACTGAAGCTTTCTTT.

CDR3 sequence reads: CASGLAKTNEQFF. CDR3 sequence (DNA): TGTGCCAGCGGTCTAGCCAAAACCAATGAGCAGTTCTTC. The V and J genes are TRBV3-1 and TRBJ2-1; possible D gene TRBD2, 5 bases. This CDR3 region has 13 residues. In germline, CDR1 is LGHDT, CDR2 YNNKEL (reference sequence). V was cut by 8 bases and J by 6 bases, with 14 bases left in between.

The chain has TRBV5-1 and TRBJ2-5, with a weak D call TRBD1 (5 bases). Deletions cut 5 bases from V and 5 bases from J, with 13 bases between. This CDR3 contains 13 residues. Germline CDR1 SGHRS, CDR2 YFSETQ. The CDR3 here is CASRVDIEETQYF. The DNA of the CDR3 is TGCGCCAGCAGGGTGGACATCGAGGAGACCCAGTACTTC.

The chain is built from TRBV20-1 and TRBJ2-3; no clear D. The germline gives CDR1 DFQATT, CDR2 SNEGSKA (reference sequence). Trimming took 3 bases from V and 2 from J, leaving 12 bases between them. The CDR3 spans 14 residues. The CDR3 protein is CSASQDLLTDTQYF. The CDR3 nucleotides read TGCAGTGCTAGTCAGGACCTACTCACAGATACGCAGTATTTT.

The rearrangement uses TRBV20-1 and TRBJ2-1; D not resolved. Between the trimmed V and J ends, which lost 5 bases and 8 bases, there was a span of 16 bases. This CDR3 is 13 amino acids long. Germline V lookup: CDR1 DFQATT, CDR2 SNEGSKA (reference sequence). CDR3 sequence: CSARTPSNDEQFF. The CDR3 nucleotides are TGCAGTGCTCGGACGCCAAGCAACGATGAGCAGTTCTTC.

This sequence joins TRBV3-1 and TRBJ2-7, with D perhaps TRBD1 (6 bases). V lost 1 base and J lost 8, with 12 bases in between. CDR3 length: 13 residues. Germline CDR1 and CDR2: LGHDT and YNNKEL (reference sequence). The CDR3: CASSQGNTGKQYV. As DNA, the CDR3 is TGTGCCAGCAGCCAAGGCAATACAGGGAAGCAGTACGTC.

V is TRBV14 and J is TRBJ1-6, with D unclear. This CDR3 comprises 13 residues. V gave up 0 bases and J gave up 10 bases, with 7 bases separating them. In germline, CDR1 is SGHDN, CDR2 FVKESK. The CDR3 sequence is CASSQDFQSPLHF. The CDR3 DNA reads TGTGCCAGCAGCCAAGATTTTCAGTCACCCCTCCACTTT.

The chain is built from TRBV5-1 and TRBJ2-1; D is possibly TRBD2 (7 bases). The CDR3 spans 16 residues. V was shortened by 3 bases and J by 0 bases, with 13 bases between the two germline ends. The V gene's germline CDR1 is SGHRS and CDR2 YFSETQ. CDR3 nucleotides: TGCGCCAGCAGCTCAGGGGAGGGTGGCTCCTACAATGAGCAGTTCTTC. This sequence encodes CASSSGEGGSYNEQFF.

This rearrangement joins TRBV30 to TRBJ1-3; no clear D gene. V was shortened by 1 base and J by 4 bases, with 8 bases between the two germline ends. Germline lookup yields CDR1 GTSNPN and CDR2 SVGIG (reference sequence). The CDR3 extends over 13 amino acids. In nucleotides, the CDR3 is TGTGCCTGGAGTGGTCCGGACGGAAACACCATATATTTT. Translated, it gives CAWSGPDGNTIYF.

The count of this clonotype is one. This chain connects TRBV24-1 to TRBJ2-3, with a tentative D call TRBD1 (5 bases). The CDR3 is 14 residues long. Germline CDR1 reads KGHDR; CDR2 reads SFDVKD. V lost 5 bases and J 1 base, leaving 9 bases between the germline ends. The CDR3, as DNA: TGTGCCACCAGTGGGGGCCGACGCACAGATACGCAGTATTTT. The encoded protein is CATSGGRRTDTQYF.

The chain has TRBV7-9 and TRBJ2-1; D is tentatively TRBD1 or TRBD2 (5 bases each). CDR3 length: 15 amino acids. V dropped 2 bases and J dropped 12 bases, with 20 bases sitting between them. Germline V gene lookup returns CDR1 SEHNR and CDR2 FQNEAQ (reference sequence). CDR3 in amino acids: CASSLQSGRFDAQFF. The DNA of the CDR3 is TGTGCCAGCAGCTTACAGTCGGGGCGATTCGATGCGCAGTTCTTC.

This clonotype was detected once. DNA for the CDR3: TGTGCCAGCAGTTGGATCGGGGGGCCGAGCACAGATACGCAGTATTTT. It is translated as CASSWIGGPSTDTQYF. V usage is TRBV27 and J usage is TRBJ2-3, with TRBD2 as a possible D gene (7 bases). V lost 4 bases to trimming and J lost 0 bases, with 14 bases between them. Germline V gives CDR1 MNHEY, CDR2 SMNVEV (reference sequence). The CDR3 has 16 residues.

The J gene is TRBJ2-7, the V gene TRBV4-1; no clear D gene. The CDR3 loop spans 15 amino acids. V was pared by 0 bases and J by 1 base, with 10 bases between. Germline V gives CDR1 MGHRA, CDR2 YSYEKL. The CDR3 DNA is TGCGCCAGCAGCCAAGAAACACGGCAGTCCTACGAGCAGTACTTC. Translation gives CASSQETRQSYEQYF.

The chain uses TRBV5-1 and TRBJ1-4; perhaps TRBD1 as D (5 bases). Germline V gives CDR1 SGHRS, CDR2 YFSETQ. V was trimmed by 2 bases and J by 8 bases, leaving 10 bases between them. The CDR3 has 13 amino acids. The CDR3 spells CASSLRGTEKLFF. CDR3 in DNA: TGCGCCAGCAGCTTACGAGGGACGGAAAAACTGTTTTTT.

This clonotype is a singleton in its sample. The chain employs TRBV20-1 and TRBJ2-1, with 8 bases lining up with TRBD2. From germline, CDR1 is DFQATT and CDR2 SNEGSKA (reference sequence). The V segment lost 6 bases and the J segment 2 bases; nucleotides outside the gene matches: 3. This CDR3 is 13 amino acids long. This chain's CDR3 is CSAPGGTYNEQFF. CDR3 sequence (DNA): TGCAGTGCCCCGGGGGGGACCTACAATGAGCAGTTCTTC.

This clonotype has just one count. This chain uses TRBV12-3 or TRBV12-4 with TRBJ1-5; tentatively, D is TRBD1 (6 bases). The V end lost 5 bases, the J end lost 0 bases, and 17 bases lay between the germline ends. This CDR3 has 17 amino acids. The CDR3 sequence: CASSLGTPTYSNQPQHF. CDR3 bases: TGTGCCAGCAGTCTCGGGACACCTACTTATAGCAATCAGCCCCAGCATTTT.

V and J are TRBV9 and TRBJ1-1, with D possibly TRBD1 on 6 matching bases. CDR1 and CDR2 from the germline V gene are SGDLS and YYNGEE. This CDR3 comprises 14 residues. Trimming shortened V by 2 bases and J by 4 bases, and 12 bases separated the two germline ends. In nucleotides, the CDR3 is TGTGCCAGCAGCGTTAAACAGGGTGTCACTGAAGCTTTCTTT. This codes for CASSVKQGVTEAFF. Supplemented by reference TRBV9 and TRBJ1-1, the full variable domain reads DSGVTQTPKHLITATGQRVTLRCSPRSGDLSVYWYQQSLDQGLQFLIQYYNGEERAKGNILERFSAQQFPDLHSELNLSSLELGDSALYFCASSVKQGVTEAFFGQGTRLTVV.

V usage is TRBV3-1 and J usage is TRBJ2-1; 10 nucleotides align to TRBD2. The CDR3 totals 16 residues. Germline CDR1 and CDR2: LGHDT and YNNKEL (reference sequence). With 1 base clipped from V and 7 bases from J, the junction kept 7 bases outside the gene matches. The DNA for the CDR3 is TGTGCCAGCAGCCAAGTTGGGGGACTAGCGCGAAATGAGCAGTTCTTC. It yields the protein CASSQVGGLARNEQFF.

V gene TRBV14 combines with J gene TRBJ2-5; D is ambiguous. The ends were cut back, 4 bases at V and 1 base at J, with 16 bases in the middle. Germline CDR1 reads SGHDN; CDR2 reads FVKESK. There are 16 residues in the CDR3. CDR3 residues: CASSRFGGSAQETQYF. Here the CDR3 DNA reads TGTGCCAGCAGCCGATTCGGTGGCTCAGCCCAAGAGACCCAGTACTTC.

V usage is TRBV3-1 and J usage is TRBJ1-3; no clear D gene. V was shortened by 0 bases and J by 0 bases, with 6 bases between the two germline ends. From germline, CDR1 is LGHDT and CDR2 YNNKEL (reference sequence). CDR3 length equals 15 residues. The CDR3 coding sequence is TGTGCCAGCAGCCAAGAGGCCCACTCTGGAAACACCATATATTTT. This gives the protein CASSQEAHSGNTIYF.

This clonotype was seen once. CDR3 residues: CASSGKDRGNEQFF. The CDR3 nucleotides read TGTGCCAGCAGCGGCAAGGACAGGGGAAATGAGCAGTTCTTC. V is TRBV9 and J is TRBJ2-1, with 9 nucleotides matching TRBD1. The trim removed 3 bases at V and 7 bases at J, leaving 5 bases unmatched. This CDR3 is built from 14 residues. Per germline, CDR1 SGDLS and CDR2 YYNGEE.

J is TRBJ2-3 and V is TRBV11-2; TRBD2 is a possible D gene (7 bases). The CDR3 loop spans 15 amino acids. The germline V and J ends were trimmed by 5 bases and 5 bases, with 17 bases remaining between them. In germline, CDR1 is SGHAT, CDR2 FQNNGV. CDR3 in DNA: TGTGCCAGCAGCCAAGGGAGGGGGGCTGAAGATACGCAGTATTTT. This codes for CASSQGRGAEDTQYF.